This T cell receptor beta chain is drawn from a study of T-cell memory formation after mild COVID-19. Germline V gene lookup returns CDR1 ENHRY and CDR2 SYGVKD. The CDR3 has 16 amino acids. The trim removed 0 bases at V and 7 bases at J, leaving 12 bases unmatched. TCRdb recomputed calls from the 5' RACE reads with MiXCR, one row per CDR3 protein. Of 150,000 to 200,000 distinct CDR3 sequences listed, about 14% were seen once; the top ten hold 13% to 15%. This clonotype was found many times. Its antigen is not identified. The study, taken as a whole, reports: Some clones that responded were present in memory (sampled pre-infection), which suggests cross-reactive memory joined.

The TCR was taken from an adult woman who had mild COVID-19 (a few samples of this study predate the infection). Cell type and time point are not known. The specimen sequenced was PBMCs or a T cell subset sorted from them (not recorded which). The chain carries TRBV10-3 and TRBJ2-7; 7 positions match TRBD2. The CDR3 DNA sequence: TGTGCCATCAGTGAGTCGTACAGTACCTTCGGGGGGGAGCAGTACTTC. This translates into CAISESYSTFGGEQYF.